This T cell receptor beta chain was profiled in a study of siplizumab effects on memory and regulatory T cells. Regarding the study as a whole: There was no confirmation of the suppressive function of proliferating Tregs from siplizumab cultures. Among sequences traceable to unstimulated CD4+ memory cells, alloreactive ones were significantly reduced by siplizumab. Naive T cells looked more diverse than memory cells and looked like major alloresponse contributors.

Trimming removed 0 bases from V and 2 bases from J, with 6 bases in between. The CDR3 covers 13 residues. Per the germline V gene, CDR1 is SGHRS and CDR2 is YFSETQ. Generated by immunoSEQ multiplex PCR, the TCRdb table keeps only in-frame clones and is missing some. The data hold roughly 70,000 clones, with 93% observed a single time. Remarks on this clone: Its antigen is undetermined.

The sample taken for sequencing was CD8+ T cells sorted from blood. The chain employs TRBV5-1 and TRBJ2-7; D ambiguous. The receptor's source is a human donor in good health. CDR3 bases: TGCGCCAGCAGCTTGGAGTCCCCCTACGAGCAGTACTTC. This gives the protein CASSLESPYEQYF.